This T cell receptor beta chain is from a study of blood T cells in healthy people across ages. The CDR3 sequence is 15 residues long. CDR1 and CDR2 (germline): SSHAT, FNYEAQ (reference sequence). Trimming shortened V by 0 bases and J by 2 bases, and 10 bases separated the two germline ends. Together with a sample-barcoded 5' primer, a J-beta primer mix was included in a second PCR lasting roughly 6 to 12 cycles. MiXCR, run by TCRdb on the 5' RACE reads, gives a single entry per CDR3 protein. The sample yields around 1.5 million distinct CDR3 sequences, 30% to 40% seen once. The sample providers were healthy Caucasian people from Russia, aged about 6 to 100. This clonotype came up many times.

Sequenced input: blood. The origin of this receptor is a woman under 40 in good health. V is TRBV7-7 and J is TRBJ2-5; D ambiguous. CDR3 bases: TGTGCCAGCAGCTTAGCATCGGCTGAACAAGAGACCCAGTACTTC. It codes for CASSLASAEQETQYF.